Presented here are 18 T cell receptor beta chains from one specimen sequenced in a study of T cell responses to AZD1222 COVID-19 vaccine. The data were produced by immunoSEQ multiplex PCR, yet TCRdb's version contains in-frame clones alone and is incomplete. Among 140,000 to 150,000 clones, about 81% were seen once, and the ten largest hold about 4%. Sequences were derived from peripheral blood, sampled on day 0 of MenACWY control vaccination. The receptors were gathered from an adult in good health.

This clone was recorded only once. The chain has TRBV14 and TRBJ2-1; the match to TRBD2 covers 13 bases. CDR3 length: 15 residues. The V segment lost 1 base and the J segment 9 bases; nucleotides outside the gene matches: 3. Germline CDR1 SGHDN, CDR2 FVKESK. The CDR3 DNA reads as TGTGCCAGCAGCCAAGGACTAGCGGGGGGAGGTGAGCAGTTCTTC. It encodes CASSQGLAGGGEQFF.

This rearrangement joins TRBV5-6 to TRBJ1-3; 8 bases align to TRBD1. V lost 4 bases to trimming and J lost 2 bases; unmatched junction nucleotides: 2. Germline V gene data show CDR1 as SGHDT and CDR2 as YYEEEE. The CDR3 consists of 14 residues. For the CDR3, the DNA is TGTGCCAGCAGCCAGGACAGGGCTGGAAACACCATATATTTT. This gives the protein CASSQDRAGNTIYF.

This chain uses TRBV5-5 with TRBJ2-7; D ambiguous. Germline V gene sequence: CDR1 SGHKS, CDR2 YYEKEE (reference sequence). The CDR3 has 13 amino acids. The V gene lost 4 bases and the J gene lost 0 bases, with 8 bases spanning the gap. The CDR3 nucleotides are TGTGCCAGCAGCAGGGCGGCCTCCTACGAGCAGTACTTC. It codes for CASSRAASYEQYF.

The chain carries TRBV5-1 and TRBJ2-5; 9 bases are a match to TRBD2. Per the germline V gene, CDR1 is SGHRS and CDR2 is YFSETQ. The CDR3 totals 14 residues. The trim removed 3 bases at V and 4 bases at J, leaving 4 bases unmatched. DNA for the CDR3: TGCGCCAGCAGCTCCCCTAGCGGGGTAGAGACCCAGTACTTC. This encodes CASSSPSGVETQYF.

V is TRBV7-9 and J is TRBJ2-7; D is possibly TRBD1 (6 bases). Trimming shortened V by 6 bases and J by 5 bases, and 14 bases separated the two germline ends. Germline CDR1 is SEHNR and CDR2 is FQNEAQ (reference sequence). The CDR3 is 13 residues long. The CDR3 region is CASSYPGDDEQYV. In DNA form, the CDR3 reads TGTGCCAGCAGTTACCCAGGGGACGACGAGCAGTACGTC.

The chain employs TRBV18 and TRBJ1-1; TRBD1 agrees at 8 bases. The V segment lost 0 bases and the J segment 1 base; nucleotides outside the gene matches: 1. Germline CDR1 KGHSH, CDR2 LQKENI. CDR3 length: 15 amino acids. The CDR3 DNA is TGTGCCAGCTCACCACCCGACAGGGGGAACACTGAAGCTTTCTTT. Residues: CASSPPDRGNTEAFF.

The chain employs TRBV5-1 and TRBJ2-1; TRBD2 aligns across 13 bases. J gave up 7 bases and V 4 bases, and 11 bases lay outside the gene matches. The CDR3 contains 17 residues. The germline gives CDR1 SGHRS, CDR2 YFSETQ. CDR3 sequence: CASSPLGLAGPGNEQFF. Here the CDR3 DNA reads TGCGCCAGCAGCCCCCTGGGACTAGCGGGGCCGGGGAATGAGCAGTTCTTC. The variable domain in full, with the rest retrieved from reference TRBV5-1 and TRBJ2-1, is KAGVTQTPRYLIKTRGQQVTLSCSPISGHRSVSWYQQTPGQGLQFLFEYFSETQRNKGNFPGRFSGRQFSNSRSEMNVSTLELGDSALYLCASSPLGLAGPGNEQFFGPGTRLTVL.

The chain links TRBV4-1 to TRBJ2-6; D may be TRBD1 (6 bases). The CDR3 runs to 16 residues. Germline loops: CDR1 MGHRA, CDR2 YSYEKL. Trimming cost V 0 bases and J 4 bases, with 10 bases left between them. CDR3 amino acids: CASSQDRGTGANVLTF. As DNA, the CDR3 is TGCGCCAGCAGCCAAGACAGGGGAACCGGGGCCAACGTCCTGACTTTC.

Details on this clone: Other DNA sequences in this specimen translate into the identical CDR3. The genes are TRBV6-1 and TRBJ1-5, with D possibly TRBD1 on 5 matching bases. The CDR3 runs to 17 residues. Between the trimmed V and J ends, which lost 2 bases and 2 bases, there was a span of 16 bases. Germline V gene data show CDR1 as MNHNS and CDR2 as SASEGT. CDR3 bases: TGTGCCAGCAGTGAATGGGCCCTAGGGGCCGGCAATCAGCCCCAGCATTTT. Amino acid sequence: CASSEWALGAGNQPQHF.

This clone was detected many times. V and J are TRBV6-5 and TRBJ2-1, with a weak D call TRBD2 (5 bases). Trimming removed 7 bases at V and 2 bases at J, with 12 bases between. The length of the CDR3 is 14 residues. In germline, CDR1 is MNHEY, CDR2 SVGAGI. The CDR3 loop reads CASTLSATYNEQFF. CDR3 in DNA: TGTGCCAGCACCCTTAGCGCCACCTACAATGAGCAGTTCTTC.

J is TRBJ1-2 and V is TRBV30; D uncertain. The CDR3 is 15 residues long. Germline lookup yields CDR1 GTSNPN and CDR2 SVGIG (reference sequence). The V and J ends lost 1 base and 5 bases respectively, with 17 bases between them. CDR3 amino acids: CAWSGGRQSTYGYTF. CDR3 DNA: TGTGCCTGGAGTGGTGGACGTCAAAGTACGTATGGCTACACCTTC.

The gene calls are TRBV5-6 and TRBJ1-1, with D perhaps TRBD1 (6 bases). The CDR3 covers 14 residues. CDR1 SGHDT and CDR2 YYEEEE come from the germline V gene. V was pared by 1 base and J by 4 bases, with 11 bases between. The CDR3 DNA follows: TGTGCCAGCAGCTTGTACCCAGGGGTCACTGAAGCTTTCTTT. As protein: CASSLYPGVTEAFF.

The chain recombines TRBV7-3 with TRBJ1-1, with TRBD1 matching 9 bases. This CDR3 spans 14 amino acids. J was trimmed by 6 bases and V by 4 bases; bases with no gene match: 6. The germline gives CDR1 SGHTA, CDR2 FQGTGA. CDR3 nucleotides: TGTGCCAGCAGCTCGACGACAGGGGGATCTGAAGCTTTCTTT. Translated, it gives CASSSTTGGSEAFF. The whole variable domain, remainder taken from reference TRBV7-3 and TRBJ1-1, is GAGVSQTPSNKVTEKGKYVELRCDPISGHTALYWYRQSLGQGPEFLIYFQGTGAADDSGLPNDRFFAVRPEGSVSTLKIQRTERGDSAVYLCASSSTTGGSEAFFGQGTRLTVV.

J is TRBJ1-5 and V is TRBV30, with D possibly being TRBD1 (5 bases). Trimming took off 5 bases at V and 4 bases at J, with 15 bases between the two ends. The germline CDR1 and CDR2 sequences are GTSNPN and SVGIG (reference sequence). The length of the CDR3 is 14 residues. The CDR3 DNA reads TGTGCCTGGGACAACCAGGGTCGGAATCAGCCCCAGCATTTT. This gives the protein CAWDNQGRNQPQHF.

J is TRBJ1-5 and V is TRBV19; D gene unclear. CDR3 size: 16 residues. Trimming stripped 4 bases from V and 2 bases from J, with 15 bases between. Germline V gene data show CDR1 as LNHDA and CDR2 as SQIVND (reference sequence). The CDR3 DNA sequence: TGTGCCAGTAGTACTAATCCGGGAATGGGCAATCAGCCCCAGCATTTT. It specifies CASSTNPGMGNQPQHF.

The chain employs TRBV11-3 and TRBJ2-1; the match to TRBD1 covers 9 bases. Looked up from germline, CDR1 is SGHNT and CDR2 is YENEEA. The CDR3 loop spans 15 amino acids. Unmatched junction bases numbered 5, after V lost 5 bases and J lost 3 bases. The CDR3 reads CASSPGQGSYNEQFF. CDR3 DNA: TGTGCCAGCAGCCCCGGACAGGGGAGCTACAATGAGCAGTTCTTC.

The V gene is TRBV12-3 or TRBV12-4, the J gene TRBJ1-6; no firm D call. The CDR3 runs 12 residues. Trimming took 8 bases from V and 7 from J, leaving 9 bases between them. The CDR3 DNA is TGTGCCAGCGGTACACGGAATTCACCCCTCCACTTT. Its protein product is CASGTRNSPLHF.

The V and J genes are TRBV9 and TRBJ1-3, with D maybe TRBD1 (5 bases). V lost 3 bases and J lost 4, with 11 bases in between. Germline V gene sequence: CDR1 SGDLS, CDR2 YYNGEE. The CDR3 is 14 residues long. The CDR3: CASSARVFGNTIYF. As DNA, the CDR3 is TGTGCCAGCAGCGCCAGGGTTTTCGGAAACACCATATATTTT.